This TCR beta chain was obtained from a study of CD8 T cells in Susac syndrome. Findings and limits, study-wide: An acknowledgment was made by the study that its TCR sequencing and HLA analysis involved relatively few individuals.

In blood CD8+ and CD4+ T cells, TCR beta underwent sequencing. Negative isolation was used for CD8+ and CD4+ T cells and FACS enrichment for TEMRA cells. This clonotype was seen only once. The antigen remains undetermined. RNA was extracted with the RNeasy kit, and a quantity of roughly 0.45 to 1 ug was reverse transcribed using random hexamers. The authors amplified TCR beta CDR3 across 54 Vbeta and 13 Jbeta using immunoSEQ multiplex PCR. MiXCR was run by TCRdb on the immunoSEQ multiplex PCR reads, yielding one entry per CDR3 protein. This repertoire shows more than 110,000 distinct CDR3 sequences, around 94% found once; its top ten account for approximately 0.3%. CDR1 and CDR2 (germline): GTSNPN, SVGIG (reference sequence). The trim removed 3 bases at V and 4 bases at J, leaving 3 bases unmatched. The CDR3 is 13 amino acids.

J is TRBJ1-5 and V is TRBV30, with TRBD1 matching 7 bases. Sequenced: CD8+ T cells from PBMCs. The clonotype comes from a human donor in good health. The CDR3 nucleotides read TGTGCCTGGAGGGGACAGCCGAATCAGCCCCAGCATTTT. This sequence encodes CAWRGQPNQPQHF.